This TCR beta chain originates from a study of Ad26.COV2.S vaccination and SARS-CoV-2 variants. Study observations and caveats: Marked by substantial breadth, spike-specific CD8+ and CD4+ T cell responses were reportedly seen after vaccination.

The assay was immunoSEQ multiplex PCR, and TCRdb's table has in-frame clones only and misses some. The sample lists some 460,000 clones; roughly 87% were seen once. The treatment is: some 20 received Ad26.COV2.S at low or high dose, single or two shots; about five received placebo; per-sample allocation not given. After the first vaccine or placebo injection, samples were drawn on day 63. A note on this clone: Its antigen is not known.

The sequence derives from a person aged 18-65 years who received the Ad26.COV2.S COVID-19 vaccine or a placebo. The starting material was peripheral blood, obtained in a trial of Ad26.COV2.S vaccine versus placebo.

CDR3 bases: TGTGCCAGCAGTCCCTACCTGGGGACTAATGAAAAACTGTTTTTT. Amino acids: CASSPYLGTNEKLFF. The gene calls are TRBV27 and TRBJ1-4; D unresolved. This CDR3 has 15 residues. CDR1 and CDR2 (germline): MNHEY, SMNVEV (reference sequence). V was shortened by 5 bases and J by 2 bases, with 12 bases between the two germline ends.